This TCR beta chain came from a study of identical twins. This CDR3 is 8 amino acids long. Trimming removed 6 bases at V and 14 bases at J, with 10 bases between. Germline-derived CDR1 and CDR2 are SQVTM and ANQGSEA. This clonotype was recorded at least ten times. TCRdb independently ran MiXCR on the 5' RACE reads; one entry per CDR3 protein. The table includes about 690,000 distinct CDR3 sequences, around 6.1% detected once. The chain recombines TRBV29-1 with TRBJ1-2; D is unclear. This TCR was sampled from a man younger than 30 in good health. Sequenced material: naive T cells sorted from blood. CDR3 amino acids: CSVDPGTF. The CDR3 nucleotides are TGCAGCGTAGACCCGGGAACCTTC. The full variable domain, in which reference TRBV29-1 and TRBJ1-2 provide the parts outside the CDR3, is SAVISQKPSRDICQRGTSLTIQCQVDSQVTMMFWYRQQPGQSLTLIATANQGSEATYESGFVIDKFPISRPNLTFSTLTVSNMSPEDSSIYLCSVDPGTFGSGTRLTVV.